A selection of T cell receptor beta chains follows, all from one sample in a study of blood T cells in healthy people across ages. TCRdb called the 5' RACE reads again in MiXCR, with one record for every CDR3 protein. The sample holds roughly 900,000 distinct CDR3 sequences, approximately 49% seen once. The sequencing input was blood. The source of these receptors is a man aged 25-45 years in good health. Both conserved end residues are part of each CDR3. A D gene is named only where the DNA matches it firmly. Size tells how often a clone was seen (once, few, many) or the class of an expanded clone, and some rows leave it out.

TRBJ2-7,TRBD2,17,few,TRBV7-6,TGTGCCAGCAGCCAAACTAGCGGGGGGCCCTTCCCCTACGAGCAGTACTTC,CASSQTSGGPFPYEQYF
TRBJ2-4,TRBD2,16,.,TRBV7-9,TGTGCCAGCAGCTCCCGACTAGCGAATAGTCAAAACATTCAGTACTTC,CASSSRLANSQNIQYF
TRBJ2-5,.,12,.,TRBV3-1,TGTGCCAGCAACTTCGGGTGGGAGACCCAGTACTTC,CASNFGWETQYF
TRBJ1-6,TRBD1,18,.,TRBV20-1,TGCAGTGCTAGAGATAAGGACAGGGCGAACTCCTATAATTCACCCCTCCACTTT,CSARDKDRANSYNSPLHF
TRBJ2-1,.,19,.,TRBV7-6,TGTGCCAGCAGCTTATTTGCCACCGACGGCCTGAGCTCCTACAATGAGCAGTTCTTC,CASSLFATDGLSSYNEQFF
TRBJ2-1,TRBD2,18,.,TRBV20-1,TGCAGTGCCTCCCCGGCTAGCGGGGGGCAGAGCTCCTACAATGAGCAGTTCTTC,CSASPASGGQSSYNEQFF
TRBJ2-2,.,15,.,TRBV7-9,TGTGCCAGCAGCTTAAAAGGACGGGGCACCGGGGAGCTGTTTTTT,CASSLKGRGTGELFF
TRBJ2-5,.,11,.,TRBV29-1,TGCAGCGTCCTGGGGGTGAATGAGCAGTACTTC,CSVLGVNEQYF
TRBJ2-7,TRBD1,12,.,TRBV28,TGTGCCGCAGGACAGGGGGCCTACGAGCAGTACTTC,CAAGQGAYEQYF
TRBJ2-2,.,13,once,TRBV9,TGTGCCAGCAGCCCCTCGTATGGCGGGGAGCTGTTTTTT,CASSPSYGGELFF
TRBJ1-1,.,13,.,TRBV10-3,TGTGCCATCAGTGCCAGGCAGAACACTGAAGCTTTCTTT,CAISARQNTEAFF
TRBJ2-7,.,14,.,TRBV29-1,TGCAGCGTTGTAGAATTGTCGACCTACAATGAGCAGTACTTC,CSVVELSTYNEQYF
TRBJ1-2,.,15,few,TRBV11-3,TGTGCCAGCAGCTTCCACACGGGGGGAGGCTATGGCTACACCTTC,CASSFHTGGGYGYTF
TRBJ2-1,.,13,few,TRBV29-1,TGCAGCGTTGGAGGGTCCTACGATAATGAGCAGTTCTTC,CSVGGSYDNEQFF